The following is a T cell receptor beta chain sequence with its context. Its antigen remains unknown. This entry belongs to a study of CD8+CD57+ T cells in acquired aplastic anemia. Study-wide background: DNA recovered from sorted CD4+ and CD8+ cells had a mean of approximately 3.2 ug. Healthy CD8+ samples averaged about 10 million reads. Notes on the study in general: Shared by patients and controls, almost 30 CD8+ CDR3s were abundant in patients.

Genomic DNA was employed as the template in profiling TCR beta VDJ and CDR3. TCRdb re-analysed the reads in MiXCR, keeping a single row per CDR3 protein. The sample lists 350,000 to 450,000 distinct CDR3 sequences, 65% to 80% occurring once. The germline CDR1 and CDR2 sequences are SGDLS and YYNGEE. The CDR3 length is 15 residues. V gave up 3 bases and J gave up 11 bases, with 23 bases separating them. What was sequenced was sorted CD4+, CD8+, or CD8+CD57+ T cells (not recorded which) from PBMCs. The receptor was derived from a human donor in good health, serving as a control. V and J are TRBV9 and TRBJ1-1; D unresolved. The CDR3 DNA reads TGTGCCAGCAGCGCGACTAGATCCCCCTACAATGAGGCTTTCTTT. Residues: CASSATRSPYNEAFF.